This record looks at one T cell receptor (beta chain) sequence and its context. The antigen remains unidentified. Here immunoSEQ multiplex PCR was the method, and the copy in TCRdb shows in-frame clones only, minus some. The sample contains 85,000 to 100,000 clones, approximately 87% of which appear only once. This sample was included in a study of OX40 agonist ivuxolimab in advanced cancers. The wider study: Patients undergoing dose escalation presented with hepatocellular carcinoma, melanoma, renal cell or head and neck cancer. The dose-escalation cohort was over 65% male, with a mean age of about 56 years, ranging about 23 to 79.

CDR1 and CDR2 (germline): MGHDK, SYGVNS. The CDR3 has 15 residues. Unmatched junction bases numbered 3, after V lost 1 base and J lost 8 bases. Study-level results: A proportion of nonresponders additionally exhibited low normalized T-cell clonal expansion.

The sequence derives from an adult with an advanced solid tumor such as melanoma, head and neck, liver or kidney cancer. The chain employs TRBV25-1 and TRBJ1-6; 9 positions agree with TRBD1. The starting material was CD4+ or CD8+ T cells sorted from blood, obtained in a trial of the OX40 agonist ivuxolimab. As DNA, the CDR3 is TGTGCCAGCAGTGAATGGGACAGGGTGGATTCACCCCTCCACTTT. Translated, it gives CASSEWDRVDSPLHF. The full variable domain, in which reference TRBV25-1 and TRBJ1-6 provide the parts outside the CDR3, is EADIYQTPRYLVIGTGKKITLECSQTMGHDKMYWYQQDPGMELHLIHYSYGVNSTEKGDLSSESTVSRIRTEHFPLTLESARPSHTSQYLCASSEWDRVDSPLHFGNGTRLTVT.